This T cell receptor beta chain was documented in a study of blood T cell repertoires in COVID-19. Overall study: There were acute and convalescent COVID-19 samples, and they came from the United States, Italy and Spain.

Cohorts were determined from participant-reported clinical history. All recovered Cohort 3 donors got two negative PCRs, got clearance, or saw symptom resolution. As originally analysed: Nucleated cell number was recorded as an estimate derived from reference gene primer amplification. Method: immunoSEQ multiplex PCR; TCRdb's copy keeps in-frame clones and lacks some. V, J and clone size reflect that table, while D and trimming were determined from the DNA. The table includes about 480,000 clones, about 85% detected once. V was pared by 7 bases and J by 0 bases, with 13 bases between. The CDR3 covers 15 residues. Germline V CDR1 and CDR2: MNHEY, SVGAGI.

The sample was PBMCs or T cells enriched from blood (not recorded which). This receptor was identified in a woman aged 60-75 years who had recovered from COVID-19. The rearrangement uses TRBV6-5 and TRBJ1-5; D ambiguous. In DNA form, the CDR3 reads TGTGCCAGCACCGCGATCCGCCATAGCAATCAGCCCCAGCATTTT. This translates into CASTAIRHSNQPQHF.